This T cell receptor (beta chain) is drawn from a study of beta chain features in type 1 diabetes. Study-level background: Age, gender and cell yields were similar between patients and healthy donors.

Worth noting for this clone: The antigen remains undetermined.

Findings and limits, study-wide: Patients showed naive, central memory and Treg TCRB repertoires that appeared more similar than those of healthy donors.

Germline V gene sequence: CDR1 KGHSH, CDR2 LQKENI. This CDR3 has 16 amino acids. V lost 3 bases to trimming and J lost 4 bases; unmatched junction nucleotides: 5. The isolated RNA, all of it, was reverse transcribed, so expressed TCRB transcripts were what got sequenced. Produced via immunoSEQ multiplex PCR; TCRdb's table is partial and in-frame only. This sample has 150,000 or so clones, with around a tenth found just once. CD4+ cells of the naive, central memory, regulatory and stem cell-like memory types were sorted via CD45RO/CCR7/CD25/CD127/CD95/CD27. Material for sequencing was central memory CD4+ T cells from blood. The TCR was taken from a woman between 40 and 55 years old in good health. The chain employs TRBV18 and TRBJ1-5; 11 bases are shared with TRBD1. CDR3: CASSPGTGGQNQPQHF. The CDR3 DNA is TGTGCCAGCTCACCGGGGACAGGGGGGCAGAATCAGCCCCAGCATTTT.